The 24 T cell receptor beta chains below were found in one sample sequenced in a study of blood T cell repertoires in COVID-19. The method was immunoSEQ multiplex PCR; TCRdb's version includes in-frame clones alone and lacks a portion of them. Of 60,000 or so clones listed, roughly 74% are singletons. The sequenced sample consisted of peripheral blood. Receptors originate from a human donor in a cohort sampled during active COVID-19.

This chain uses TRBV10-1 with TRBJ2-5; 11 bases fit TRBD1. This CDR3 contains 15 residues. Trimming removed 4 bases from V and 5 bases from J; junction bases left unmatched: 6. CDR1 and CDR2 from the germline V gene are WNHNN and SYGVQD (reference sequence). This CDR3 reads CASSGTGGPPETQYF. CDR3 in DNA: TGCGCCAGCAGTGGGACAGGGGGCCCTCCTGAGACCCAGTACTTC.

The chain carries TRBV3-1 (or the pseudogene TRBV3-2) and TRBJ2-1, with 11 positions matching TRBD2. Germline trimming cut 1 base from V and 0 bases from J; bases unmatched to any gene: 5. The germline V gene has CDR1 LGHDT and CDR2 YNNKEL (reference sequence). This CDR3 has 18 residues. CDR3 sequence: CASSQVASGGSSYNEQFF. As DNA, the CDR3 is TGTGCCAGCAGCCAAGTGGCTAGCGGGGGGTCCTCCTACAATGAGCAGTTCTTC.

This clone appeared a single time. CDR3 region: CASDEGSGGLSAEAFF. The CDR3 coding sequence is TGCGCCAGCGATGAGGGGTCCGGGGGTCTCAGCGCTGAAGCTTTCTTT. V usage is TRBV5-1 and J usage is TRBJ1-1; tentatively, D is TRBD1 (5 bases). V lost 7 bases and J 6 bases, leaving 25 bases between the germline ends. Looked up from germline, CDR1 is SGHRS and CDR2 is YFSETQ. The CDR3 has 16 residues.

V usage is TRBV14 and J usage is TRBJ1-6, with 7 bases fitting TRBD1. Germline V gene lookup returns CDR1 SGHDN and CDR2 FVKESK. The V gene end was trimmed by 4 bases and the J gene end by 7 bases; junction bases not matched to a gene: 7. The CDR3 runs 15 residues. CDR3 coding DNA: TGTGCCAGCAGCCGAACCGGGACAGACAATTCACCCCTCCACTTT. This gives the protein CASSRTGTDNSPLHF.

This clone was detected a few times. The chain combines TRBV28 with TRBJ2-5, with 8 bases fitting TRBD2. The CDR3 runs 13 residues. The trim removed 5 bases at V and 5 bases at J, leaving 4 bases unmatched. Germline CDR1 and CDR2: MDHEN and SYDVKM. In nucleotides, the CDR3 is TGTGCCAGCAGTCTAGCGGGTTGGGAGACCCAGTACTTC. This codes for CASSLAGWETQYF.

This clone is a singleton in its sample. This chain links TRBV5-6 with TRBJ1-1; D is unresolved. The CDR3 runs 14 residues. V shed 4 bases and J shed 0 bases, with 10 bases lying between them. In germline, CDR1 is SGHDT, CDR2 YYEEEE. CDR3 in amino acids: CASSREVLNTEAFF. Written as DNA, the CDR3 is TGTGCCAGCAGCCGGGAGGTACTGAACACTGAAGCTTTCTTT.

This chain uses TRBV5-1 with TRBJ2-5, with D maybe TRBD2 (6 bases). This CDR3 comprises 15 residues. Trimming stripped 1 base from V and 7 bases from J, with 17 bases between. In germline, CDR1 is SGHRS, CDR2 YFSETQ. CDR3 sequence: CASSLTLGLQGTQYF. CDR3 nucleotide sequence: TGCGCCAGCAGCTTGACTTTGGGACTTCAGGGGACCCAGTACTTC.

In nucleotides, the CDR3 is TGTGCCAGTATCCGGGACACTCCTTCACCCCTCCACTTT. This sequence encodes CASIRDTPSPLHF. The chain links TRBV2 to TRBJ1-6; possibly TRBD1 for D (6 bases). Looked up from germline, CDR1 is SNHLY and CDR2 is FYNNEI. Between the trimmed V and J ends, which lost 9 bases and 9 bases, there was a span of 15 bases. This CDR3 is built from 13 residues.

The V gene is TRBV5-1, the J gene TRBJ2-2, with 8 bases fitting TRBD1. The V gene's germline CDR1 is SGHRS and CDR2 YFSETQ. This CDR3 spans 15 amino acids. The J segment lost 4 bases and the V segment lost 2 bases, leaving 4 bases of the junction unmatched. CDR3 bases: TGCGCCAGCAGCTTTTTTGGGACAGGCACCGGGGAGCTGTTTTTT. Amino acids: CASSFFGTGTGELFF.

Points on this clone: One end of the junction varies from germline; a read error may be responsible. V gene TRBV7-8 combines with J gene TRBJ2-3, with TRBD2 matching 8 bases. The CDR3 sequence is 12 residues long. Germline values: CDR1 SGHVS, CDR2 FQNEAQ. CDR3 loop: CASSLDPGGLNF. The DNA for the CDR3 is TGTGCCAGCAGCCTCGATCCGGGGGGGCTAAATTTT.

J is TRBJ1-6 and V is TRBV5-1; a possible D gene is TRBD1 (5 bases). The CDR3 length is 14 residues. The germline V gene has CDR1 SGHRS and CDR2 YFSETQ. Trimming took off 7 bases at V and 6 bases at J, with 14 bases between the two ends. This chain's CDR3 is CASQEGRLNSPLHF. The CDR3 coding sequence is TGCGCCAGCCAGGAGGGGAGGCTTAATTCACCCCTCCACTTT.

The chain uses TRBV4-1 and TRBJ2-5; 10 bases are a match to TRBD2. The V gene end was trimmed by 1 base and the J gene end by 4 bases; junction bases not matched to a gene: 15. From germline, CDR1 is MGHRA and CDR2 YSYEKL. CDR3 length: 19 residues. CDR3 sequence reads: CASSQGAAGGPGARETQYF. The CDR3 DNA reads TGCGCCAGCAGCCAAGGTGCAGCGGGGGGGCCTGGTGCGAGAGAGACCCAGTACTTC.

This chain links TRBV6-2 or TRBV6-3 with TRBJ2-1; TRBD2 aligns across 9 bases. V dropped 5 bases and J dropped 1; count of bases not matched to a gene: 3. The CDR3 runs 15 residues. Germline CDR1 and CDR2: MNHEY and SVGEGT. This CDR3 reads CASSASGTSYNEQFF. CDR3 DNA sequence: TGTGCCAGCAGTGCTAGCGGGACTTCCTACAATGAGCAGTTCTTC.

This clone was counted once. The chain links TRBV2 to TRBJ1-1, with 7 bases fitting TRBD1. Germline CDR1 and CDR2: SNHLY and FYNNEI. CDR3 length equals 13 residues. V lost 6 bases to trimming and J lost 6 bases; unmatched junction nucleotides: 7. CDR3 sequence: CASRDRLVAEAFF. CDR3 sequence (DNA): TGTGCCAGCAGGGACAGGCTGGTGGCTGAAGCTTTCTTT.

The rearrangement uses TRBV7-2 and TRBJ2-5; TRBD2 matches 8 bases. The CDR3 has 19 amino acids. Germline V lookup: CDR1 SGHTA, CDR2 FQGNSA. V dropped 5 bases and J dropped 2; count of bases not matched to a gene: 19. The DNA for the CDR3 is TGTGCCAGCAGCCCTGGTAGGGCGGGGGTAGCGGGACCACAAGAGACCCAGTACTTC. Translating it yields CASSPGRAGVAGPQETQYF.

This clone has just a few counts. J is TRBJ1-6 and V is TRBV11-2; TRBD1 aligns across 8 bases. Germline V CDR1 and CDR2: SGHAT, FQNNGV. CDR3 length: 17 amino acids. V was clipped by 1 base and J by 6 bases; unmatched bases: 8. The CDR3 DNA follows: TGTGCCAGCAGCTTAGTGCCCTCAGGACAGGGTAATTCACCCCTCCACTTT. Translated: CASSLVPSGQGNSPLHF.

The rearrangement joins TRBV7-9 to TRBJ1-5, with D unresolved. Trimming cost V 2 bases and J 5 bases, with 7 bases left between them. Germline V lookup: CDR1 SEHNR, CDR2 FQNEAQ (reference sequence). This CDR3 region has 13 residues. CDR3 in amino acids: CASSLNGDQPQHF. CDR3 bases: TGTGCCAGCAGCTTAAACGGGGATCAGCCCCAGCATTTT.

The V gene is TRBV7-2, the J gene TRBJ2-1; the D gene is possibly TRBD1 (5 bases). The germline V gene encodes CDR1 SGHTA and CDR2 FQGNSA. The ends were cut back, 2 bases at V and 8 bases at J, with 16 bases in the middle. The CDR3 covers 15 residues. CDR3 sequence reads: CASSLLGAGSDEQFF. The CDR3 region has the DNA TGTGCCAGCAGCTTATTAGGGGCTGGCTCGGATGAGCAGTTCTTC.

The chain couples TRBV3-1 (or the pseudogene TRBV3-2) to TRBJ1-4; D unclear. This CDR3 contains 17 residues. The germline gives CDR1 LGHDT, CDR2 YNNKEL (reference sequence). Trimming removed 5 bases at V and 10 bases at J, with 26 bases between. CDR3 in amino acids: CASSSIEGSSFSRKLFF. The CDR3 coding sequence is TGTGCCAGCAGCTCCATCGAGGGCAGCTCCTTCTCCCGAAAACTGTTTTTT.

This clone was observed a few times. The gene calls are TRBV9 and TRBJ2-7; a weak D match, TRBD1 (6 bases). The ends were cut back, 4 bases at V and 2 bases at J, with 16 bases in the middle. The CDR3 is made up of 15 amino acids. The germline CDR1 and CDR2 sequences are SGDLS and YYNGEE. This CDR3 reads CASSSGAAGAYEQYF. For the CDR3, the DNA is TGTGCCAGCAGCTCAGGGGCCGCTGGGGCCTACGAGCAGTACTTC.

CDR3 region: CASSSGSRGNTIYF. The CDR3 nucleotides are TGTGCCAGCAGCTCCGGGTCTCGAGGAAACACCATATATTTT. The chain employs TRBV6-5 and TRBJ1-3; no definite D call. With 6 bases removed from V and 4 bases from J, the gap between germline ends came to 13 bases. Germline CDR1 and CDR2: MNHEY and SVGAGI. The CDR3 is 14 residues long.

CDR3 in amino acids: CASGDSNTGELFF. The CDR3 nucleotides read TGTGCTAGTGGAGATAGCAACACCGGGGAGCTGTTTTTT. The genes are TRBV12-5 and TRBJ2-2, with D hard to call. CDR1 is LGHNT, CDR2 FRNRAP, per germline. Deletions cut 6 bases from V and 2 bases from J, with 7 bases between. This CDR3 is built from 13 residues.

The chain couples TRBV7-2 to TRBJ2-1; D gene uncertain. The CDR3 contains 15 residues. The V and J ends lost 3 bases and 0 bases respectively, with 9 bases between them. CDR1 and CDR2 (germline): SGHTA, FQGNSA. CDR3 loop: CASSLAFSSYNEQFF. In DNA form, the CDR3 reads TGTGCCAGCAGCTTGGCCTTCAGCTCCTACAATGAGCAGTTCTTC.

The chain carries TRBV2 and TRBJ2-1; possible D gene TRBD2, 6 bases. CDR1 SNHLY and CDR2 FYNNEI come from the germline V gene. Trimming shortened V by 8 bases and J by 8 bases, and 13 bases separated the two germline ends. This CDR3 is built from 12 residues. The CDR3 spells CASLPSGDEQFF. CDR3 nucleotide sequence: TGTGCCAGCCTACCGTCGGGGGATGAGCAGTTCTTC.